The T cell receptor beta chain under discussion was sequenced for a study of beta chain features in type 1 diabetes. Study findings and constraints: A potential PCR bias toward shorter templates would be equal in patient and control samples. High-TCR-expressing cells could be over-represented by cDNA sequencing.

Note on this clone: The antigen remains undetermined.

Sequencing targeted expressed TCRB transcripts, as all isolated RNA had been reverse transcribed. The repertoire was sequenced with immunoSEQ multiplex PCR; TCRdb's copy has only in-frame clones and lacks some. The sample includes under 450,000 clones, 14% of them seen just once. A CD45RO/CCR7/CD25/CD127/CD95/CD27 panel sorted naive, central memory, regulatory and stem cell-like memory CD4+ cells. The sequence derives from a man under 40 in good health. Sequencing was done on a sample of naive CD4+ T cells from blood.

CDR3 sequence (DNA): TGCAGCGGCGGGACAGGCAACTATGGCTACACCTTC. Protein sequence: CSGGTGNYGYTF. The gene calls are TRBV29-1 and TRBJ1-2; 8 bases agree with TRBD1. Germline lookup yields CDR1 SQVTM and CDR2 ANQGSEA. The V and J ends lost 7 bases and 2 bases, in that order; junction bases with no gene match: 3. The CDR3 covers 12 residues.